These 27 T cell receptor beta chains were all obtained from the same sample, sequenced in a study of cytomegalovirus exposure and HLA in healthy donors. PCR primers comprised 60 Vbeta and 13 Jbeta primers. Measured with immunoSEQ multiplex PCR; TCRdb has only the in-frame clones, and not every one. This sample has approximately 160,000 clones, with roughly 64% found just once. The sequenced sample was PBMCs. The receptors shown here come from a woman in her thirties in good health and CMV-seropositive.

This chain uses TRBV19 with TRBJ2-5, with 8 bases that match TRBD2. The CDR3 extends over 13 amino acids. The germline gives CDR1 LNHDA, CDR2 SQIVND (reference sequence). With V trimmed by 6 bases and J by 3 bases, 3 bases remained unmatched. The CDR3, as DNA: TGTGCCAGTAGGGACGGGGGGGAAGAGACCCAGTACTTC. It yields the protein CASRDGGEETQYF.

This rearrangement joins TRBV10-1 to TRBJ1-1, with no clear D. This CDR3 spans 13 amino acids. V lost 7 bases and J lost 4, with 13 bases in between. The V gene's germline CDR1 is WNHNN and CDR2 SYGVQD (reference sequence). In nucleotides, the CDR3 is TGCGCCAGCAAATCGGCGGGGAGCACTGAAGCTTTCTTT. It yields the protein CASKSAGSTEAFF.

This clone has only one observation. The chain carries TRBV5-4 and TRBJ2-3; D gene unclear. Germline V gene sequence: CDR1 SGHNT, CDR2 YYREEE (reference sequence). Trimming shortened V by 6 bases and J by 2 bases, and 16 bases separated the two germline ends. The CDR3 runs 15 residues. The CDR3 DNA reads TGTGCCAGCACCATCGCAGGAACCTCCACAGATACGCAGTATTTT. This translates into CASTIAGTSTDTQYF. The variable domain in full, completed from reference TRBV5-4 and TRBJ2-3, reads ETGVTQSPTHLIKTRGQQVTLRCSSQSGHNTVSWYQQALGQGPQFIFQYYREEENGRGNFPPRFSGLQFPNYSSELNVNALELDDSALYLCASTIAGTSTDTQYFGPGTRLTVL.

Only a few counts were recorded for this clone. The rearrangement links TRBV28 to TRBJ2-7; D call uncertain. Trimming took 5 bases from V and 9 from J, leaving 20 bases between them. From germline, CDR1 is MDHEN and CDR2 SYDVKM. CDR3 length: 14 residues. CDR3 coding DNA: TGTGCCAGCAGTCCACTCCTTTCCCTATCCGGGCAGTACTTC. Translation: CASSPLLSLSGQYF.

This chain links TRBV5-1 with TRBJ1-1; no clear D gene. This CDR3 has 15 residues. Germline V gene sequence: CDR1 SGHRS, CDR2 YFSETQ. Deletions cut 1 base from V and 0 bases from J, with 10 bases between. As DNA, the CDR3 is TGCGCCAGCAGCTTGATGACATTCATGAACACTGAAGCTTTCTTT. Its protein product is CASSLMTFMNTEAFF.

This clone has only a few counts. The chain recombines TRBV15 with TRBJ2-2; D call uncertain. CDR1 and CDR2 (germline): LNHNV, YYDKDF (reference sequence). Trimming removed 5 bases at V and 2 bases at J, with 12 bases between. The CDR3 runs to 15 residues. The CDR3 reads CATSAIGRNTGELFF. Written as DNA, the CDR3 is TGTGCCACCAGCGCCATCGGTAGAAACACCGGGGAGCTGTTTTTT.

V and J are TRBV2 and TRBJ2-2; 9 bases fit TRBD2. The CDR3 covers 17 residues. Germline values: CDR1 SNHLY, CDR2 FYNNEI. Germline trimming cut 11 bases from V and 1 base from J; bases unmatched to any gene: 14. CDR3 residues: CAGRIAGETRNTGELFF. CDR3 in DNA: TGTGCCGGCCGGATAGCGGGAGAAACTAGGAACACCGGGGAGCTGTTTTTT.

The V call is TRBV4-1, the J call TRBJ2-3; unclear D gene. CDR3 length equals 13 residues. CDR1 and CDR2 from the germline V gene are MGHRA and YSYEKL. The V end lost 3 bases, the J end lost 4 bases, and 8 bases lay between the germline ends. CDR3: CASSHVSPDTQYF. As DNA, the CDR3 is TGCGCCAGCAGCCATGTTAGCCCAGATACGCAGTATTTT.

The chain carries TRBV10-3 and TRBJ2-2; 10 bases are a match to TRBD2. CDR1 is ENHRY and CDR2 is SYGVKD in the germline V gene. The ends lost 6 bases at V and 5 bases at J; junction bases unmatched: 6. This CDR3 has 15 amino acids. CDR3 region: CAIRSLAGVTGELFF. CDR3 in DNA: TGTGCCATCAGGTCCCTAGCGGGGGTAACCGGGGAGCTGTTTTTT.

The CDR3 here is CASSRTMTRGETQYF. The CDR3 DNA is TGTGCCAGCAGTCGGACGATGACAAGGGGGGAGACCCAGTACTTC. The genes are TRBV6-5 and TRBJ2-5; possible D gene TRBD1, 6 bases. The CDR3 is 15 residues long. CDR1 is MNHEY, CDR2 SVGAGI, per germline. With 5 bases removed from V and 5 bases from J, the gap between germline ends came to 18 bases.

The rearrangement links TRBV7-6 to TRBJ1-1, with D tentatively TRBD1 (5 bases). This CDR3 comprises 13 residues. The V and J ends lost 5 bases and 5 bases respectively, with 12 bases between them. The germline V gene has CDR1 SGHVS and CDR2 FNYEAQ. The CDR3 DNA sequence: TGTGCCAGCAGCACAAGGGGTCATACTGAAGCTTTCTTT. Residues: CASSTRGHTEAFF.

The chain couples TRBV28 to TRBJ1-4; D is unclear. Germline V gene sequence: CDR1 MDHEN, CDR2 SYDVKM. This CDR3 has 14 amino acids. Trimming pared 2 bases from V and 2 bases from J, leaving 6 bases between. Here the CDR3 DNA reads TGTGCCAGCAGTTTAGTCCAGACTAATGAAAAACTGTTTTTT. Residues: CASSLVQTNEKLFF.

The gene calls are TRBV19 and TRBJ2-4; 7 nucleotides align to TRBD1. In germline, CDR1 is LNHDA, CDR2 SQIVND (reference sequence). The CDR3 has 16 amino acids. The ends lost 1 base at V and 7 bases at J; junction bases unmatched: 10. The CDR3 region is CASSIGGQGGRNIQYF. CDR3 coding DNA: TGTGCCAGTAGTATAGGGGGACAAGGGGGCCGGAACATTCAGTACTTC.

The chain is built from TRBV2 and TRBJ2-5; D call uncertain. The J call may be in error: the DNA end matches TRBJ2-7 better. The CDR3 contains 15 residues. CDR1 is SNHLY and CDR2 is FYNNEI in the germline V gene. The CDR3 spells CASSEQPYSSYEQYF. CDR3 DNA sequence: TGTGCCAGCAGTGAACAGCCTTATAGCTCCTACGAGCAGTACTTC.

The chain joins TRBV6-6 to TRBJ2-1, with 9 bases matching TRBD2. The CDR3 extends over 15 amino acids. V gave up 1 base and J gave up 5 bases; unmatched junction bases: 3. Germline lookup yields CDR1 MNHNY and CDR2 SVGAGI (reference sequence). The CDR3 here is CASSYWGGGDNEQFF. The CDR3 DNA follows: TGTGCCAGCAGTTACTGGGGCGGGGGGGACAATGAGCAGTTCTTC.

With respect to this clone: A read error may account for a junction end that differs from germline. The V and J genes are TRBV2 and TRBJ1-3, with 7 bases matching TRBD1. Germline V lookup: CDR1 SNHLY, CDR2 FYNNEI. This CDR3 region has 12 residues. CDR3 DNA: TGTGCCAGCGGGACAGCTGGGAACACCATATATTTT. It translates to CASGTAGNTIYF. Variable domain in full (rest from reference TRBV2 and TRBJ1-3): EPEVTQTPSHQVTQMGQEVILRCVPISNHLYFYWYRQILGQKVEFLVSFYNNEISEKSEIFDDQFSVERPDGSNFTLKIRSTKLEDSAMYFCASGTAGNTIYFGEGSWLTVV.

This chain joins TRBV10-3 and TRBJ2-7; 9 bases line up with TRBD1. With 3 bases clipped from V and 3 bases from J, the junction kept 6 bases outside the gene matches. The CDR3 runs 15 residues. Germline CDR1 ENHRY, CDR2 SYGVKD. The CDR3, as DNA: TGTGCCATCAGTGATCCGGGACAGGGCGGCTACGAGCAGTACTTC. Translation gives CAISDPGQGGYEQYF.

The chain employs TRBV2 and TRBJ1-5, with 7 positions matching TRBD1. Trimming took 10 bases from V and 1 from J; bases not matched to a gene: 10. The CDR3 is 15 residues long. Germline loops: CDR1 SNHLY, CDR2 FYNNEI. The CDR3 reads CATSAQGISNQPQHF. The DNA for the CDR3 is TGTGCCACCTCAGCACAGGGGATAAGCAATCAGCCCCAGCATTTT.

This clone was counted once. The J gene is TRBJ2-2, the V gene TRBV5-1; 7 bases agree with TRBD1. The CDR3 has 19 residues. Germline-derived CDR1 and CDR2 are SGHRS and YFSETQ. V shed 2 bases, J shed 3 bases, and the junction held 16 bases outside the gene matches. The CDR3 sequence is CASSFPGQPLRRDTGELFF. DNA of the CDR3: TGCGCCAGCAGCTTCCCGGGACAGCCACTAAGAAGGGACACCGGGGAGCTGTTTTTT.

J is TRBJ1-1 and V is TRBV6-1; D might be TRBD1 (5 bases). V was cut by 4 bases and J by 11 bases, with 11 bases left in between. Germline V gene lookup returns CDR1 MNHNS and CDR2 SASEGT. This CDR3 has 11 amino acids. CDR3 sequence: CASSVRGVAFF. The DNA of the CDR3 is TGTGCCAGCAGTGTGCGGGGGGTTGCTTTCTTT.

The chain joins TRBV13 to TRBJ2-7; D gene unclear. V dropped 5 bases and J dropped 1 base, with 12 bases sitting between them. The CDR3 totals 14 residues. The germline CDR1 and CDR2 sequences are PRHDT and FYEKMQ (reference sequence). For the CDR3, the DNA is TGTGCCAGCAGCCCCCCGACATATTCCTACGAGCAGTACTTC. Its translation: CASSPPTYSYEQYF.

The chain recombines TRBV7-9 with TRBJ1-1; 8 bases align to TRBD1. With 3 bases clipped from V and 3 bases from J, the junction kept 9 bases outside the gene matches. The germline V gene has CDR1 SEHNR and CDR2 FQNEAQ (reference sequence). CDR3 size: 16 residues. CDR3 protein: CASSFQGAHGDTEAFF. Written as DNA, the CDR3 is TGTGCCAGCAGCTTCCAGGGGGCGCATGGGGACACTGAAGCTTTCTTT.

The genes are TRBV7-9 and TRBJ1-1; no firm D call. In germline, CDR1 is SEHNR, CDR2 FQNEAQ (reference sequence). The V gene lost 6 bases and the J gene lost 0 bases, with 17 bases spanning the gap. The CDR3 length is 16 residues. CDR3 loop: CASSLLRSGMNTEAFF. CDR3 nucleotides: TGTGCCAGCAGTTTACTACGTAGTGGTATGAACACTGAAGCTTTCTTT.

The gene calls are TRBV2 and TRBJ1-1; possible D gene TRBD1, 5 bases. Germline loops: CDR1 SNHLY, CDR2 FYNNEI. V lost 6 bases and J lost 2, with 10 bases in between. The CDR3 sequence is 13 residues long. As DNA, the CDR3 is TGTGCCAGCAGCCAGGGAAGAAACACTGAAGCTTTCTTT. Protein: CASSQGRNTEAFF.

The CDR3 coding sequence is TGTGCCATCAGTGTCGCGGGGGGGCATTACGAGCAGTACTTC. Its protein product is CAISVAGGHYEQYF. J is TRBJ2-7 and V is TRBV10-3; 9 bases map to TRBD2. From germline, CDR1 is ENHRY and CDR2 SYGVKD. This CDR3 is built from 14 residues. With 4 bases clipped from V and 4 bases from J, the junction kept 5 bases outside the gene matches.

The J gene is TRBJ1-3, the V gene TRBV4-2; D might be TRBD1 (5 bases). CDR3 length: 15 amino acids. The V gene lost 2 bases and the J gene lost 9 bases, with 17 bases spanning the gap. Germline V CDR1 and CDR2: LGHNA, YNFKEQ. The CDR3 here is CASSQSGALVSTIYF. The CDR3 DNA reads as TGTGCCAGCAGCCAAAGCGGGGCCCTCGTGAGCACCATATATTTT.

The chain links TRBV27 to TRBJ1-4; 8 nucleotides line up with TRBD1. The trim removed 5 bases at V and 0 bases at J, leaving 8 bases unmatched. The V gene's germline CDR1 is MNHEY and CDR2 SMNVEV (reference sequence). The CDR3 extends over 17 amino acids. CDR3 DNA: TGTGCCAGCAGTCCGAGGACAGGGAGCCCAACTAATGAAAAACTGTTTTTT. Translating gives CASSPRTGSPTNEKLFF.